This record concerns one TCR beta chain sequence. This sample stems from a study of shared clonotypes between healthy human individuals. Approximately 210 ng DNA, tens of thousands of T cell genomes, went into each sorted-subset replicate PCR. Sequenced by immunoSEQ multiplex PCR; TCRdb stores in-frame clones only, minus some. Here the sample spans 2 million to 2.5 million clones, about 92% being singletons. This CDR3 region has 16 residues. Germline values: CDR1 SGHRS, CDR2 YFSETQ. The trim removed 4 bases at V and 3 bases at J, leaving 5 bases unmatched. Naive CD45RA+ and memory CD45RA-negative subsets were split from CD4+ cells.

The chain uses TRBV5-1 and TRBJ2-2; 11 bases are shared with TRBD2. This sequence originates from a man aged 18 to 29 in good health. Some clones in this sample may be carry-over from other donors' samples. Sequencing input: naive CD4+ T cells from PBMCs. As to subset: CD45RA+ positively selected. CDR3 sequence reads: CASSLQTSGDTGELFF. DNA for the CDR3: TGCGCCAGCAGCCTCCAGACTAGCGGGGACACCGGGGAGCTGTTTTTT.